These 20 T cell receptor beta chains were sequenced from one sample in a study of CD8 T cells in Susac syndrome. cDNA came from about 0.46 to 1 ug RNA primed by random hexamers. TCRdb itself ran the immunoSEQ multiplex PCR reads through MiXCR, one entry per CDR3 protein. This table has around 200,000 distinct CDR3 sequences, more than 90% appearing once. Sequencing used CD4+ T cells from PBMCs. These receptors were collected from a human donor with multiple sclerosis.

The chain links TRBV20-1 to TRBJ2-5; perhaps TRBD2 as D (5 bases). CDR1 and CDR2 (germline): DFQATT, SNEGSKA (reference sequence). There are 13 residues in the CDR3. V lost 1 base and J lost 4, with 10 bases in between. In DNA, the CDR3 is TGCAGTGCTAGAGCACTAGAAAGAGAGACCCAGTACTTC. This encodes CSARALERETQYF.

The genes are TRBV9 and TRBJ2-7, with 9 positions matching TRBD2. This CDR3 comprises 18 residues. CDR1 is SGDLS, CDR2 YYNGEE, per germline. J lost 3 bases, V lost 0 bases, and 13 bases had no gene match. CDR3: CASSVGLAAVPVSYEQYF. DNA for the CDR3: TGTGCCAGCAGCGTAGGACTAGCGGCGGTCCCGGTCAGCTACGAGCAGTACTTC.

The chain employs TRBV9 and TRBJ2-5; D possibly corresponds to TRBD1 (5 bases). The CDR3 is 15 amino acids. Germline-derived CDR1 and CDR2 are SGDLS and YYNGEE. The ends were cut back, 4 bases at V and 1 base at J, with 14 bases in the middle. CDR3 DNA: TGTGCCAGCAGCTCGTGGCAGGGAACCCAAGAGACCCAGTACTTC. This gives the protein CASSSWQGTQETQYF. Using reference TRBV9 and TRBJ2-5 for the parts outside the CDR3, the full variable domain is DSGVTQTPKHLITATGQRVTLRCSPRSGDLSVYWYQQSLDQGLQFLIQYYNGEERAKGNILERFSAQQFPDLHSELNLSSLELGDSALYFCASSSWQGTQETQYFGPGTRLLVL.

This clonotype came up once. The genes are TRBV5-1 and TRBJ2-5; no reliable D call. V lost 0 bases and J 5 bases, leaving 14 bases between the germline ends. Germline V gene data show CDR1 as SGHRS and CDR2 as YFSETQ. The CDR3 is made up of 15 amino acids. CDR3 nucleotides: TGCGCCAGCAGCTTGGCCAGTGCGTCAGGCGAGACCCAGTACTTC. Its protein product is CASSLASASGETQYF.

This chain joins TRBV15 and TRBJ1-5; no reliable D call. The germline gives CDR1 LNHNV, CDR2 YYDKDF (reference sequence). The CDR3 runs to 13 residues. With 3 bases removed from V and 6 bases from J, the gap between germline ends came to 9 bases. CDR3 in DNA: TGTGCCACCAGCAGCATATACGTTCAGCCCCAGCATTTT. This translates into CATSSIYVQPQHF. The full variable domain, rest sourced from reference TRBV15 and TRBJ1-5, is DAMVIQNPRYQVTQFGKPVTLSCSQTLNHNVMYWYQQKSSQAPKLLFHYYDKDFNNEADTPDNFQSRRPNTSFCFLDIRSPGLGDTAMYLCATSSIYVQPQHFGDGTRLSIL.

This clonotype has only one observation. The chain is built from TRBV28 and TRBJ1-6, with D uncertain. V was clipped by 5 bases and J by 13 bases, with 21 bases between them. This CDR3 is built from 15 residues. Germline V CDR1 and CDR2: MDHEN, SYDVKM. CDR3 loop: CASSPRLWVQGPLHF. Written as DNA, the CDR3 is TGTGCCAGCAGTCCCCGCCTCTGGGTTCAAGGCCCCCTCCACTTT.

The chain couples TRBV5-4 to TRBJ2-5; TRBD2 matches at 8 bases. The CDR3 covers 13 residues. V shed 2 bases, J shed 5 bases, and the junction held 2 bases outside the gene matches. The V gene's germline CDR1 is SGHNT and CDR2 YYREEE (reference sequence). The CDR3 DNA follows: TGTGCCAGCAGCTTTGAGCGGGGGGAGACCCAGTACTTC. Residues: CASSFERGETQYF.

V and J are TRBV5-1 and TRBJ2-1; D possibly corresponds to TRBD1 (6 bases). CDR1 and CDR2 (germline): SGHRS, YFSETQ. With 6 bases removed from V and 4 bases from J, the gap between germline ends came to 20 bases. The CDR3 spans 16 residues. CDR3 in amino acids: CASNLGTSSTYNEQFF. CDR3 bases: TGCGCCAGCAACTTAGGGACAAGTTCTACTTACAATGAGCAGTTCTTC.

V is TRBV12-3 or TRBV12-4 and J is TRBJ1-1; the D is unclear. This CDR3 contains 11 residues. V was cut by 3 bases and J by 7 bases, with 6 bases left in between. DNA of the CDR3: TGTGCCAGCAGTTTCCATATTGAAGCTTTCTTT. As protein: CASSFHIEAFF.

This clonotype was counted only a few times. CDR3 loop: CATQEFAGSGEQYF. DNA of the CDR3: TGTGCCACCCAGGAGTTCGCGGGTTCGGGCGAGCAGTACTTC. The chain recombines TRBV24-1 with TRBJ2-7; D is perhaps TRBD2 (5 bases). Germline values: CDR1 KGHDR, CDR2 SFDVKD. The CDR3 consists of 14 residues. V was pared by 9 bases and J by 6 bases, with 20 bases between.

This chain uses TRBV23-1 with TRBJ2-3; perhaps TRBD2 as D (7 bases). TRBV23-1 is known as an ORF, though its function is uncertain. V was trimmed by 0 bases and J by 2 bases, leaving 15 bases between them. The CDR3 loop spans 17 amino acids. The CDR3 DNA reads as TGCGCCAGCAGTCAATCCTTCGGGGGGCTCACCACAGATACGCAGTATTTT. It encodes CASSQSFGGLTTDTQYF.

The rearrangement uses TRBV29-1 and TRBJ2-2, with 8 bases aligning to TRBD2. This CDR3 is 14 amino acids long. V gave up 4 bases and J gave up 5 bases; unmatched junction bases: 6. CDR1 is SQVTM, CDR2 ANQGSEA, per germline. The CDR3 reads CSVAGGPLTGELFF. CDR3 in DNA: TGCAGCGTTGCGGGGGGGCCTTTAACCGGGGAGCTGTTTTTT.

The chain couples TRBV20-1 to TRBJ2-1, with D tentatively TRBD2 (5 bases). Per the germline V gene, CDR1 is DFQATT and CDR2 is SNEGSKA (reference sequence). Trimming removed 1 base at V and 8 bases at J, with 18 bases between. This CDR3 has 15 residues. The CDR3 region is CSARGWTESRDEQFF. In DNA, the CDR3 is TGCAGTGCTAGAGGGTGGACTGAAAGTCGCGATGAGCAGTTCTTC.

This chain links TRBV11-2 with TRBJ1-2, with D unclear. CDR1 and CDR2 (germline): SGHAT, FQNNGV. The CDR3 is 14 amino acids. V was clipped by 5 bases and J by 1 base, with 11 bases between them. Written as DNA, the CDR3 is TGTGCCAGCAGCCGCCGAGGAGTTAACTATGGCTACACCTTC. Residues: CASSRRGVNYGYTF.

CDR3 bases: TGTGCCAGCAGCCGCCAAGGAGGGGTCCTCTACAATGAGCAGTTCTTC. Its translation: CASSRQGGVLYNEQFF. The chain employs TRBV7-9 and TRBJ2-1; D is possibly TRBD2 (6 bases). V lost 5 bases and J 3 bases, leaving 17 bases between the germline ends. Per germline, CDR1 SEHNR and CDR2 FQNEAQ (reference sequence). This CDR3 region has 16 residues.

J is TRBJ2-7 and V is TRBV29-1; 11 bases line up with TRBD1. CDR3 size: 13 residues. V lost 7 bases, J lost 3 bases, and 5 bases stayed unmatched. Germline V lookup: CDR1 SQVTM, CDR2 ANQGSEA. The CDR3 bases are TGCAGCGCTTCGGGACAGGGGGTCTACGAGCAGTACTTC. The encoded protein is CSASGQGVYEQYF.

The gene calls are TRBV27 and TRBJ2-5, with 11 bases fitting TRBD2. This CDR3 contains 15 residues. Germline V gene lookup returns CDR1 MNHEY and CDR2 SMNVEV (reference sequence). V lost 6 bases and J lost 5; bases outside the gene matches: 8. The DNA for the CDR3 is TGTGCCAGCAGCCTTAGCGGGGGGGCCTATGAGACCCAGTACTTC. This gives the protein CASSLSGGAYETQYF.

The rearrangement uses TRBV27 and TRBJ2-7, with unresolved D. Germline-derived CDR1 and CDR2 are MNHEY and SMNVEV (reference sequence). Deletions cut 2 bases from V and 2 bases from J, with 13 bases between. The CDR3 extends over 15 amino acids. The CDR3 bases are TGTGCCAGCAGTTTAGGTCGCTTCAAGCCCTACGAGCAGTACTTC. It specifies CASSLGRFKPYEQYF.

The chain couples TRBV19 to TRBJ2-7; no clear D gene. The V gene lost 6 bases and the J gene lost 0 bases, with 15 bases spanning the gap. Germline V gene sequence: CDR1 LNHDA, CDR2 SQIVND (reference sequence). The CDR3 covers 15 residues. The CDR3 spells CASRTRVLSSYEQYF. As DNA, the CDR3 is TGTGCCAGTAGGACCCGGGTCCTTAGCTCCTACGAGCAGTACTTC.

The chain uses TRBV28 and TRBJ1-1, with TRBD1 as a possible D gene (5 bases). Germline V gives CDR1 MDHEN, CDR2 SYDVKM. Trimming left V 4 bases short and J 1 base short, with 22 bases between. The CDR3 is 18 residues long. This CDR3 is CASSSLTASRGGNTEAFF. The DNA for the CDR3 is TGTGCCAGCAGTTCCCTTACCGCCAGCCGGGGCGGGAACACTGAAGCTTTCTTT.